This TCR beta chain was captured in a study of T cell responses to AZD1222 COVID-19 vaccine. About the study: Researchers grouped second doses given at about 4 or about 12 weeks into one pool. Study findings and constraints: Repertoires were sampled only after the peak T cell response. The donors showed a predominance of white British ancestry and of females, with possible underestimation of clonal diversity. Vaccine-associated CD4 TCRs ranged over spike, dominating at 160-218 and 743-854.

This table comes from immunoSEQ multiplex PCR, and its TCRdb copy is limited to in-frame clones, with some not included. The sample consists of some 96,000 clones, around 90% of them appearing once. The CDR3 spans 18 residues. V lost 0 bases to trimming and J lost 0 bases; unmatched junction nucleotides: 8. The germline V gene encodes CDR1 LGHNA and CDR2 YSLEER. This clone has a handful of counts. What it recognizes is unknown. The V gene is TRBV4-3, the J gene TRBJ2-3; 8 nucleotides match TRBD2. The TCR sequence derives from an adult in good health. This specimen consisted of peripheral blood, obtained on day 0 of AZD1222 vaccination. The CDR3 coding sequence is TGCGCCAGCAGCCAAGATCTCACTAGCGGTACTAGCACAGATACGCAGTATTTT. It encodes CASSQDLTSGTSTDTQYF.